This TCR beta chain is drawn from a study of brain metastases from non-small cell lung cancer. Measured with immunoSEQ multiplex PCR; TCRdb has only the in-frame clones, and not every one. The data hold several thousand clones, with about 85% observed a single time. With respect to this clone: Antigen: not known. Its ends do not fully match the called genes, so a read error is possible. The sample contains more than one DNA sequence encoding this CDR3.

Whole-study findings and limits: In about 64% of brain metastases, T-cell clones were expanded compared with matched primary tumors.

Germline V gene sequence: CDR1 SGHVS, CDR2 FNYEAQ. The length of the CDR3 is 14 residues. This clonotype originated in a donor aged 40 or older with non-small cell lung cancer. J is TRBJ1-1 and V is TRBV7-6; D remains ambiguous. Sequenced input: primary lung tumor tissue. The chain's CDR3 is CASSFRPQNTEAFF. The CDR3 bases are TGTGCTAGCAGCTTTAGACCCCAGAACACTGAAGCTTTCTTT.